Listed below are T cell receptor beta chains from one sample, sequenced in a study of cytomegalovirus exposure and HLA in healthy donors. Libraries were prepared by immunoSEQ multiplex PCR; TCRdb keeps only in-frame clonotypes and omits some of them. The data contain 100,000 to 150,000 clones, over 65% of them singletons. The sample taken for sequencing was PBMCs. The receptors stem from a man aged 25 to 45 in good health and CMV-seropositive. CDR3s include the opening cysteine and the closing phenylalanine or tryptophan. Fields, in order: J gene, clone size, V gene, D gene, CDR3 protein, CDR3 DNA. The D gene is left open where the match is weak. Rows give clone size only sometimes, using once, few, many, or a class for an expanded clone.

j_call: TRBJ2-2
clone_size: once
v_call: TRBV2
d_call: TRBD2
cdr3_aa: CASQGLAGVNTGELFF
cdr3_nt: TGTGCCAGTCAGGGACTAGCGGGGGTAAACACCGGGGAGCTGTTTTTT

j_call: TRBJ2-7
clone_size: NA
v_call: TRBV2
d_call: NA
cdr3_aa: CASIGGHGEQYF
cdr3_nt: TGTGCCAGCATTGGGGGCCACGGCGAGCAGTACTTC

j_call: TRBJ2-7
clone_size: NA
v_call: TRBV29-1
d_call: NA
cdr3_aa: CSVRQVYEQYF
cdr3_nt: TGCAGCGTTAGACAGGTCTACGAGCAGTACTTC

j_call: TRBJ1-4
clone_size: NA
v_call: TRBV6-1
d_call: NA
cdr3_aa: CASSERTYNEKLFF
cdr3_nt: TGTGCCAGCAGTGAAAGGACATATAATGAAAAACTGTTTTTT

j_call: TRBJ1-1
clone_size: once
v_call: TRBV14
d_call: NA
cdr3_aa: CASSLTGYTEAFF
cdr3_nt: TGTGCCAGCAGCCTCACAGGTTACACTGAAGCTTTCTTT

j_call: TRBJ2-1
clone_size: NA
v_call: TRBV29-1
d_call: NA
cdr3_aa: CSVRATSLESYNEQFF
cdr3_nt: TGCAGCGTTAGGGCCACTAGCCTTGAATCCTACAATGAGCAGTTCTTC

j_call: TRBJ2-3
clone_size: NA
v_call: TRBV6-5
d_call: NA
cdr3_aa: CASSYRGGPGDTQYF
cdr3_nt: TGTGCCAGCAGTTACCGTGGTGGGCCTGGAGATACGCAGTATTTT

j_call: TRBJ2-5
clone_size: NA
v_call: TRBV28
d_call: TRBD2
cdr3_aa: CASSFGGARETQYF
cdr3_nt: TGTGCCAGCAGTTTCGGGGGGGCTCGGGAGACCCAGTACTTC

j_call: TRBJ2-5
clone_size: NA
v_call: TRBV2
d_call: NA
cdr3_aa: CASCGRANQETQYF
cdr3_nt: TGTGCCAGCTGTGGGCGGGCAAACCAAGAGACCCAGTACTTC

j_call: TRBJ2-2
clone_size: NA
v_call: TRBV5-6
d_call: TRBD1
cdr3_aa: CASILRGPNTGELFF
cdr3_nt: TGTGCCAGCATCTTAAGGGGGCCCAACACCGGGGAGCTGTTTTTT

j_call: TRBJ1-2
clone_size: NA
v_call: TRBV11-1
d_call: NA
cdr3_aa: CASSLRQDPDIYGYTF
cdr3_nt: TGTGCCAGCAGCCTAAGACAGGACCCCGACATTTATGGCTACACCTTC

j_call: TRBJ2-1
clone_size: NA
v_call: TRBV7-7
d_call: TRBD2
cdr3_aa: CASSLGLAGQNEQFF
cdr3_nt: TGTGCCAGCAGCCTGGGACTAGCGGGGCAAAATGAGCAGTTCTTC

j_call: TRBJ1-5
clone_size: NA
v_call: TRBV4-3
d_call: NA
cdr3_aa: CASSPDGNQPQHF
cdr3_nt: TGCGCCAGCAGCCCAGACGGCAATCAGCCCCAGCATTTT

j_call: TRBJ2-3
clone_size: NA
v_call: TRBV7-2
d_call: TRBD2
cdr3_aa: CASSLRLAGTDTQYF
cdr3_nt: TGTGCCAGCAGCCTACGGCTAGCGGGGACAGATACGCAGTATTTT